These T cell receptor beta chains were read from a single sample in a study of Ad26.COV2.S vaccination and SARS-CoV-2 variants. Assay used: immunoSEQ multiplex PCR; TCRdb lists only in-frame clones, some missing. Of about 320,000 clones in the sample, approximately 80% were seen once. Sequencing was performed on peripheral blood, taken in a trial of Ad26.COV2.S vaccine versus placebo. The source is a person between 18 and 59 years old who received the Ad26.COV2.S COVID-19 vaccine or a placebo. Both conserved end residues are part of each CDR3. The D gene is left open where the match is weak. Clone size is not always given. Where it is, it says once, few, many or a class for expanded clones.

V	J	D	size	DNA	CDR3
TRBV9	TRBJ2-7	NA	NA	TGTGCCAGCAGTCCGGACAGTTTCTCCTACGAGCAGTACTTC	CASSPDSFSYEQYF
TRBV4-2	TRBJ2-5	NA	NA	TGTGCCAGCAGCCCCCGATTGCAAGAGACCCAGTACTTC	CASSPRLQETQYF
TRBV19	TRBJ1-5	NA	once	TGTGCCAGTAGTATCAGGGGTAGGGGCAATCAGCCCCAGCATTTT	CASSIRGRGNQPQHF
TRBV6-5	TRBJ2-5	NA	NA	TGTGCCAGCAGTTACCTCCTGGGGACCCCCCAAGAGACCCAGTACTTC	CASSYLLGTPQETQYF
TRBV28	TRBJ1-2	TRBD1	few	TGTGCCAGCACAGCACAGGGACAGGTCTATGGCTACACCTTC	CASTAQGQVYGYTF
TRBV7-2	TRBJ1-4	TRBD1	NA	TGTGCCAGCAGCTCGGACAGGGGTCACGAAAAACTGTTTTTT	CASSSDRGHEKLFF
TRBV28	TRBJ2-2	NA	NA	TGTGCCAGCAGTTTGTACACCAACACCGGGGAGCTGTTTTTT	CASSLYTNTGELFF
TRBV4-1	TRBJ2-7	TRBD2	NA	TGCGCCAGCAGCCAAGTGACTAGCGTCTACGAGCAGTACTTC	CASSQVTSVYEQYF
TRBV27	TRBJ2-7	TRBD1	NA	TGTGCCAGCAGTTTAACCAGGGGGCTCGACGAGCAGTACTTC	CASSLTRGLDEQYF
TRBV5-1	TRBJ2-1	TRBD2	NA	TGCGCCAGCAGCTGGATGACTAGCGGGGTCAATAATGAGCAGTTCTTC	CASSWMTSGVNNEQFF
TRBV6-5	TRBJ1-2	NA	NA	TGTGCCAGCAGTTTTGGTAACTATGGCTACACCTTC	CASSFGNYGYTF
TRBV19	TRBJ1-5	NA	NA	TGTGCCAGTAGTATCGGCAACAGACCCAATCAGCCCCAGCATTTT	CASSIGNRPNQPQHF
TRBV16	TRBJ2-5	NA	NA	TGTGCCAGCAGCCATTATTTCCCAGGGGCCGGGGGAGAGACCCAGTACTTC	CASSHYFPGAGGETQYF
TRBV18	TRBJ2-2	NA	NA	TGTGCCAGCTCACCCCAGGGTTTTATTAACACCGGGGAGCTGTTTTTT	CASSPQGFINTGELFF
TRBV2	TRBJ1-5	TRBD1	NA	TGTGCCAGCAGTGGGGACAGCAGCAATCAGCCCCAGCATTTT	CASSGDSSNQPQHF
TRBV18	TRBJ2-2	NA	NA	TGTGCCAGCTCACCACGGCTCGGGGAGCTGTTTTTT	CASSPRLGELFF
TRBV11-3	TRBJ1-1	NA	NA	TGTGCCAGCAGCTTAGGTCCGGGCCGGGGGACTGAAGCTTTCTTT	CASSLGPGRGTEAFF
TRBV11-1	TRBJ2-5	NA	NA	TGTGCCAGCAGCTTAGACGGTAAAGCCCACGGGGTGACCCAGTACTTC	CASSLDGKAHGVTQYF
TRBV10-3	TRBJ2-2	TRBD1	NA	TGTGCCAGCTCCGGGACAGGGTTATCCGGGGAGCTGTTTTTT	CASSGTGLSGELFF
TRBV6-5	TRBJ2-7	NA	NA	TGTGCCAGCAGTTACGTTCCAGGGCACGAGCAGTACTTC	CASSYVPGHEQYF